This is a list of T cell receptor beta chains from one sample in a study of shared clonotypes between healthy human individuals. The table came from immunoSEQ multiplex PCR; TCRdb's copy has only in-frame clones and leaves some out. Found here are 2 million to 2.5 million clones, about 92% of them singletons; the top ten hold about 1.5%. Sequenced input: naive CD8+ T cells from PBMCs. These receptors all come from a man younger than 35 in good health. Some clones in this sample may be carry-over from other donors' samples. Both conserved end residues are part of each CDR3. Fields, in order: clone size, V gene, CDR3 length, J gene, D gene, CDR3 DNA, CDR3 protein. D genes are given only for firm matches. Size is omitted from some rows. Given values are once, few, many or a class for expanded clones.

-	TRBV6-5	12	TRBJ2-1	-	TGTGCCAGCACCCAAGGGGGCAATGAGCAGTTCTTC	CASTQGGNEQFF
-	TRBV5-1	18	TRBJ2-1	TRBD2	TGCGCCAGCAGCCAACTCTGGACTAGCGGGGAAATTTACAATGAGCAGTTCTTC	CASSQLWTSGEIYNEQFF
once	TRBV27	12	TRBJ2-1	-	TGTGCCAGCAGCCCAGTCCCCGATGAGCAGTTCTTC	CASSPVPDEQFF
-	TRBV7-6	14	TRBJ2-7	TRBD1	TGTGCCAGCAGCCCCGGACAGGGCCCCTACGAGCAGTACTTC	CASSPGQGPYEQYF
-	TRBV28	13	TRBJ2-7	-	TGTGCCAGCAGTTACCCGGGATTCTCCGAGCAGTACTTC	CASSYPGFSEQYF
-	TRBV7-9	16	TRBJ2-7	-	TGTGCCAGCAGCCCCGACGGAGGGGGCGCAGGTAGATGGCAGTACTTC	CASSPDGGGAGRWQYF
-	TRBV11-1	15	TRBJ2-7	-	TGTGCCAGCAGTATAAGAGGGGGAGGGTACTACGAGCAGTACTTC	CASSIRGGGYYEQYF
-	TRBV7-6	16	TRBJ2-5	TRBD2	TGTGCCAGCAGCCGACTAGCGGGAGTTACTCGAGAGACCCAGTACTTC	CASSRLAGVTRETQYF
-	TRBV6-1	15	TRBJ2-7	TRBD2	TGTGCCAGCAGTGAGGGACTAGCGGGAGTGTACGAGCAGTACTTC	CASSEGLAGVYEQYF
-	TRBV7-9	15	TRBJ2-3	-	TGTGCCAGCAGCTCCCGACAGAGTCTCACAGATACGCAGTATTTT	CASSSRQSLTDTQYF
-	TRBV5-4	14	TRBJ1-1	-	TGTGCCAGCAGCCCGGGCGCAGGGGCCACTGAAGCTTTCTTT	CASSPGAGATEAFF
-	TRBV27	15	TRBJ2-7	TRBD1	TGTGCCAGCAGTTTTGGACAGGGGCGGGCCTACGAGCAGTACTTC	CASSFGQGRAYEQYF
-	TRBV27	15	TRBJ2-2	TRBD2	TGTGCCAGCAGTTTGGGACTAGCGGGAGGGGGGGAGCTGTTTTTT	CASSLGLAGGGELFF
-	TRBV10-2	12	TRBJ2-7	-	TGCGCCAGCAGTGAGCACTCCTACGAGCAGTACTTC	CASSEHSYEQYF
few	TRBV15	15	TRBJ2-2	TRBD2	TGTGCCACCAGCGAGCGGGACGCGAACACCGGGGAGCTGTTTTTT	CATSERDANTGELFF
-	TRBV6-1	17	TRBJ1-2	-	TGTGCCAGCAGTGAAAGTATAGGTGGGCTTTGGAACTATGGCTACACCTTC	CASSESIGGLWNYGYTF
-	TRBV5-8	15	TRBJ2-1	-	TGTGCCAGCAGCTTGGTTACCTCACAGGGCGATGAGCAGTTCTTC	CASSLVTSQGDEQFF
-	TRBV27	17	TRBJ1-2	TRBD1	TGTGCCAGCAGTTTATCAAGGACAGGGCTAGCTAACTATGGCTACACCTTC	CASSLSRTGLANYGYTF
-	TRBV11-2	17	TRBJ1-1	TRBD1	TGTGCCAGCAGCCTCTTGCGGGACAGGGGGCGTCGGACTGAAGCTTTCTTT	CASSLLRDRGRRTEAFF
-	TRBV11-2	17	TRBJ2-1	TRBD1	TGTGCCAGCAGCTTAGATATGACAGGGGCCCCCTCTAATGAGCAGTTCTTC	CASSLDMTGAPSNEQFF
-	TRBV7-9	15	TRBJ2-3	-	TGTGCCAGCAGCTTAGGGGTAGACAGCACAGATACGCAGTATTTT	CASSLGVDSTDTQYF
-	TRBV7-8	14	TRBJ1-1	-	TGTGCCAGCAGCTTAAGGAGAATTAACACTGAAGCTTTCTTT	CASSLRRINTEAFF
-	TRBV7-9	19	TRBJ2-2	-	TGTGCCAGCAGCTTACCCCGGGACGGTGTAGGTTCGAACACCGGGGAGCTGTTTTTT	CASSLPRDGVGSNTGELFF
-	TRBV27	15	TRBJ2-3	TRBD2	TGTGCCAGCAGTCCCCGGAGCGGGATCACAGATACGCAGTATTTT	CASSPRSGITDTQYF
-	TRBV27	14	TRBJ1-1	-	TGTGCCAGCAGTTTAGGGTGGGGAATCACTGAAGCTTTCTTT	CASSLGWGITEAFF
-	TRBV7-9	16	TRBJ2-7	TRBD1	TGTGCCAGCAGCCGTCCGGGACAGGGACCTCCCTACGAGCAGTACTTC	CASSRPGQGPPYEQYF
-	TRBV7-9	15	TRBJ1-4	-	TGTGCCAGCAGCTTAGTAGTCCGAGGGGGTGAAAAACTGTTTTTT	CASSLVVRGGEKLFF
once	TRBV28	14	TRBJ2-5	-	TGTGCCAGCAGTTTCCTGGGCGGTGAAGAGACCCAGTACTTC	CASSFLGGEETQYF
-	TRBV9	14	TRBJ1-1	-	TGTGCCAGCAGCCCGGGCCAGGGATACACTGAAGCTTTCTTT	CASSPGQGYTEAFF
-	TRBV19	14	TRBJ2-2	-	TGTGCCAGTAGTATAGGGTCCGAGACCGGGGAGCTGTTTTTT	CASSIGSETGELFF
-	TRBV11-1	15	TRBJ2-2	TRBD2	TGTGCCAGCAGCTTAGTAGCGGGAGGACCCGGGGAGCTGTTTTTT	CASSLVAGGPGELFF
-	TRBV19	14	TRBJ2-7	-	TGTGCCAGTAGTATTAGACAAGGAGACTACGAGCAGTACTTC	CASSIRQGDYEQYF
few	TRBV7-9	15	TRBJ1-1	-	TGTGCCAGCAGCTTAGTAATGGGGAGAGACACTGAAGCTTTCTTT	CASSLVMGRDTEAFF
-	TRBV19	13	TRBJ2-7	-	TGTGCCAGTAGTACCCAGACCGCCTACGAGCAGTACTTC	CASSTQTAYEQYF
-	TRBV14	14	TRBJ2-7	-	TGTGCCAGCAGCCCGTGGACAGAGTCCTACGAGCAGTACTTC	CASSPWTESYEQYF
-	TRBV7-6	14	TRBJ1-4	-	TGTGCCAGCAGCTTCCAGGGGCCTAATGAAAAACTGTTTTTT	CASSFQGPNEKLFF
-	TRBV10-3	18	TRBJ2-6	TRBD2	TGTGCCATCAGTGAAATTAGCGGGAGGGGGTCTGGGGCCAACGTCCTGACTTTC	CAISEISGRGSGANVLTF
-	TRBV28	16	TRBJ1-1	TRBD1	TGTGCCAGCTCTACCGAACGGACAGGGTGGAACACTGAAGCTTTCTTT	CASSTERTGWNTEAFF
-	TRBV7-9	16	TRBJ1-4	-	TGTGCCAGCAGCTCCAACACGGGGGAAACTAATGAAAAACTGTTTTTT	CASSSNTGETNEKLFF
-	TRBV27	15	TRBJ2-7	TRBD2	TGTGCCAGCAGTTTAAGCCGCGGGAGTATCCACGAGCAGTACTTC	CASSLSRGSIHEQYF
once	TRBV27	13	TRBJ2-2	-	TGTGCCAGCAGCCCCCTAATCACCGGGGAGCTGTTTTTT	CASSPLITGELFF
-	TRBV21-1	15	TRBJ2-1	-	TGTGCCAGCAGCAAGGGGACTAGCTCTGGCAATGAGCAGTTCTTC	CASSKGTSSGNEQFF
-	TRBV5-1	11	TRBJ2-7	-	TGCGCCAGCAGCGCAGGGAGGGAGCAGTACTTC	CASSAGREQYF
-	TRBV5-1	14	TRBJ1-4	-	TGCGCCAGCAGCCATCAGATCATTTATGAAAAACTGTTTTTT	CASSHQIIYEKLFF
-	TRBV4-3	18	TRBJ1-4	-	TGCGCCAGCGGCCTGCGTTCGGACAGTTCATCAACTAATGAAAAACTGTTTTTT	CASGLRSDSSSTNEKLFF
-	TRBV27	16	TRBJ2-1	-	TGTGCCAGCAGTTTATCAGGGGCCAGCTCCTACAATGAGCAGTTCTTC	CASSLSGASSYNEQFF
-	TRBV9	13	TRBJ1-1	-	TGTGCCAGCAGCCCGGCGGGGAACACTGAAGCTTTCTTT	CASSPAGNTEAFF
once	TRBV14	17	TRBJ1-3	TRBD1	TGTGCCAGCAGCCATAGGACAGGGGCGAACTCTGGAAACACCATATATTTT	CASSHRTGANSGNTIYF
-	TRBV27	13	TRBJ2-1	-	TGTGCCAGCAGTTTATGGCTCTACAATGAGCAGTTCTTC	CASSLWLYNEQFF
-	TRBV28	17	TRBJ1-5	-	TGTGCCAGCAGCCGACGACGGGGGAGGGGCCCTAATCAGCCCCAGCATTTT	CASSRRRGRGPNQPQHF
-	TRBV30	14	TRBJ2-7	TRBD1	TGTGCCTGGAGTGTAGGGACAGGGATTTACGAGCAGTACTTC	CAWSVGTGIYEQYF
-	TRBV9	14	TRBJ2-7	-	TGTGCCAGCAGCGGCCGGGACGGGCCGTACGAGCAGTACTTC	CASSGRDGPYEQYF
-	TRBV14	17	TRBJ1-2	TRBD1	TGTGCCAGCAGCCGACCGGGACAGGGGGCTCCTAACTATGGCTACACCTTC	CASSRPGQGAPNYGYTF
-	TRBV28	17	TRBJ2-7	TRBD2	TGTGCCAGCAGTCCGCCGGGCGGGAGTGGAAGCTCCTACGAGCAGTACTTC	CASSPPGGSGSSYEQYF
-	TRBV5-1	13	TRBJ2-4	-	TGCGCCAGCAGCGGTCTCGCCAAAAACATTCAGTACTTC	CASSGLAKNIQYF
once	TRBV7-9	15	TRBJ1-2	TRBD1	TGTGCCAGCAGCCAAGTTACCACAGGGGACTATGGCTACACCTTC	CASSQVTTGDYGYTF
few	TRBV19	18	TRBJ2-6	TRBD1	TGTGCCAGTAGTATCGAGACAGGGGTGTTCTTTGGGGCCAACGTCCTGACTTTC	CASSIETGVFFGANVLTF
-	TRBV13	15	TRBJ2-3	TRBD1	TGTGCCAGCAGCTTAGACAGGGGGCTGGCAGATACGCAGTATTTT	CASSLDRGLADTQYF